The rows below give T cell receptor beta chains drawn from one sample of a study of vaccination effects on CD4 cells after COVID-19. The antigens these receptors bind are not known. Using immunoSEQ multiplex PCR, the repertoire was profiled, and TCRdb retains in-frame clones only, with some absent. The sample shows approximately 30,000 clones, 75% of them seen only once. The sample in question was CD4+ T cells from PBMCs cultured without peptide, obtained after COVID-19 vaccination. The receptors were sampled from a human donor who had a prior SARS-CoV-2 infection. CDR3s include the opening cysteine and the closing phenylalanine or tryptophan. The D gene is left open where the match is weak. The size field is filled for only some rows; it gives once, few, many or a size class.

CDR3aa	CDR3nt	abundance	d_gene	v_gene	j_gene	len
CASNKIAGGHNEQFF	TGTGCCAGCAATAAAATAGCGGGGGGTCACAATGAGCAGTTCTTC	few	TRBD2	TRBV6-5	TRBJ2-1	15
CASSLRVGSNQPQHF	TGTGCCAGCAGCTTACGAGTGGGAAGCAATCAGCCCCAGCATTTT	.	.	TRBV5-8	TRBJ1-5	15
CASTGHSTNEKLFF	TGTGCCAGCACGGGACATTCAACTAATGAAAAACTGTTTTTT	medium-sized	.	TRBV27	TRBJ1-4	14
CATRVWSGDNEQFF	TGTGCCACCAGAGTCTGGAGCGGGGACAATGAGCAGTTCTTC	.	TRBD2	TRBV15	TRBJ2-1	14
CASSTNPASGYGVDTQYF	TGTGCCAGCAGCACAAACCCCGCTAGCGGTTATGGGGTGGATACGCAGTATTTT	.	TRBD2	TRBV11-3	TRBJ2-3	18
CASSPDQNYGYTF	TGCGCCAGCAGCCCAGACCAAAACTATGGCTACACCTTC	.	.	TRBV5-1	TRBJ1-2	13
CSASPTGVSYEQYF	TGCAGTGCTAGTCCGACTGGCGTCTCCTACGAGCAGTACTTC	once	.	TRBV20-1	TRBJ2-7	14
CASSQIQGNTEAFF	TGTGCCAGCAGCCAAATCCAGGGAAACACTGAAGCTTTCTTT	once	.	TRBV4-2	TRBJ1-1	14
CAGPRPGSYNEQFF	TGTGCCGGCCCTAGACCTGGCTCCTACAATGAGCAGTTCTTC	few	.	TRBV19	TRBJ2-1	14
CASSLDRDETQYF	TGTGCCAGCAGCTTAGACAGGGATGAGACCCAGTACTTC	.	.	TRBV7-9	TRBJ2-5	13
CASSLDGLAGGRGTQYF	TGTGCCAGCAGCTTAGATGGGCTAGCGGGGGGGCGAGGGACCCAGTACTTC	.	TRBD2	TRBV7-2	TRBJ2-5	17
CAWSIQQGNIQYF	TGTGCCTGGAGTATTCAGCAGGGAAACATTCAGTACTTC	.	.	TRBV30	TRBJ2-4	13
CASRTGPPAGEQYF	TGTGCCAGCAGGACCGGACCCCCGGCGGGAGAGCAGTACTTC	.	.	TRBV11-3	TRBJ2-7	14
CASSIAGRSGNTGELFF	TGTGCCAGTAGTATCGCGGGTCGAAGTGGGAACACCGGGGAGCTGTTTTTT	.	.	TRBV19	TRBJ2-2	17
CASSQVSGRGVGNTQYF	TGCGCCAGCAGCCAAGTGAGCGGGAGGGGGGTTGGGAATACGCAGTATTTT	.	TRBD2	TRBV4-3	TRBJ2-3	17
CASSLIFNNSPLHF	TGTGCCAGCAGCTTGATCTTCAATAATTCACCCCTCCACTTT	few	.	TRBV5-6	TRBJ1-6	14
CASSRGLAGGIYEQYF	TGTGCCAGCAGCCGAGGACTAGCGGGAGGAATCTACGAGCAGTACTTC	.	TRBD2	TRBV11-3	TRBJ2-7	16
CASSQETTSYEQYF	TGTGCCAGCAGCCAAGAAACCACTTCCTACGAGCAGTACTTC	.	.	TRBV4-2	TRBJ2-7	14
CASSRVAGVLETQYF	TGTGCCAGCAGCCGTGTGGCGGGAGTCCTCGAGACCCAGTACTTC	.	TRBD2	TRBV5-6	TRBJ2-5	15
CASSQGDPKETQYF	TGTGCCAGCAGCCAAGGGGACCCTAAAGAGACCCAGTACTTC	.	.	TRBV5-4	TRBJ2-5	14
CASSLFGLETQYF	TGTGCCAGCAGCTTGTTCGGCTTGGAGACCCAGTACTTC	.	.	TRBV5-4	TRBJ2-5	13
CATSEFTGGGYTF	TGTGCCACCAGTGAGTTTACAGGGGGCGGCTACACCTTC	.	TRBD1	TRBV24-1	TRBJ1-2	13
CASSFSGGAGNTIYF	TGTGCCAGCAGCTTTTCAGGGGGTGCTGGAAACACCATATATTTT	.	TRBD1	TRBV7-2	TRBJ1-3	15
CSVNLFRDNQYF	TGCAGCGTTAATCTTTTCAGGGACAACCAGTACTTC	.	.	TRBV29-1	TRBJ2-5	12
CASSQRLTEAFF	TGTGCCAGCAGCCAAAGACTGACTGAAGCTTTCTTT	few	.	TRBV3-1/TRBV3-2	TRBJ1-1	12
CASSLELGRDGFF	TGCGCCAGCAGCTTGGAGTTGGGGCGGGATGGGTTCTTC	.	.	TRBV5-1	TRBJ2-1	13
CASSKTSGQETQYF	TGTGCCAGCTCGAAGACTAGTGGGCAAGAGACCCAGTACTTC	.	.	TRBV5-4	TRBJ2-5	14